This is a list of T cell receptor beta chains from one sample in a study of glioma-infiltrating T cells. TCRdb re-called the multiplex PCR reads through MiXCR, storing one row per CDR3 protein. The table records about 400,000 distinct CDR3 sequences, roughly 41% of them present only once. Sequenced input: glioma tissue, nonneoplastic brain tissue, or PBMCs (not recorded which). The receptors shown here come from a human donor with low-grade glioma or glioblastoma, undergoing nonglioma brain surgery, or in good health (not recorded which). The CDR3 runs from the conserved cysteine through the conserved F or W. Fields, in order: J gene, D gene, V gene, clone size, CDR3 protein, CDR3 DNA. A D gene is named only where the DNA matches it firmly. The size entry is marked missing in some rows and otherwise reads once, few, many or a size class.

j_call: TRBJ2-7
d_call: TRBD2
v_call: TRBV3-1
clone_size: once
cdr3_aa: CASSQTSDVNQKGYEQYF
cdr3_nt: TGTGCCAGCAGCCAAACTAGCGACGTCAACCAAAAGGGCTACGAGCAGTACTTC

j_call: TRBJ2-1
d_call: TRBD2
v_call: TRBV28
clone_size: few
cdr3_aa: CASSLPGTSLNEQFF
cdr3_nt: TGTGCCAGCAGTTTACCCGGGACTAGTTTGAATGAGCAGTTCTTC

j_call: TRBJ2-6
d_call: NA
v_call: TRBV6-1
clone_size: NA
cdr3_aa: CASRSPESGANVLTF
cdr3_nt: TGTGCCAGCAGGTCTCCGGAATCTGGGGCCAACGTCCTGACTTTC

j_call: TRBJ2-1
d_call: TRBD2
v_call: TRBV27
clone_size: many
cdr3_aa: CASSSRGRGPYNEQFF
cdr3_nt: TGTGCCAGCAGTTCTCGCGGGAGGGGACCCTACAATGAGCAGTTCTTC

j_call: TRBJ2-3
d_call: NA
v_call: TRBV20-1
clone_size: NA
cdr3_aa: CSAATTVTDTQYF
cdr3_nt: TGCAGTGCTGCGACCACCGTCACAGATACTCAGTATTTT

j_call: TRBJ2-5
d_call: NA
v_call: TRBV27
clone_size: many
cdr3_aa: CASSRSRGGETQYF
cdr3_nt: TGTGCCAGCAGCCGCTCTAGGGGTGGGGAGACCCAGTACTTC

j_call: TRBJ2-1
d_call: NA
v_call: TRBV28
clone_size: many
cdr3_aa: CASSFSHGEKSSYNEQFF
cdr3_nt: TGTGCCAGCAGTTTCTCCCATGGGGAGAAGAGCTCCTACAATGAGCAGTTCTTC

j_call: TRBJ2-1
d_call: NA
v_call: TRBV20-1
clone_size: many
cdr3_aa: CSARVNEQFF
cdr3_nt: TGCAGTGCTAGAGTCAATGAGCAGTTCTTC

j_call: TRBJ1-1
d_call: NA
v_call: TRBV15
clone_size: few
cdr3_aa: CATSRDDNRVAEAFF
cdr3_nt: TGTGCCACCAGCAGAGACGACAACAGGGTGGCTGAAGCTTTCTTT

j_call: TRBJ1-1
d_call: TRBD1
v_call: TRBV27
clone_size: many
cdr3_aa: CASSPLGTGTTEAFF
cdr3_nt: TGTGCCAGCAGTCCCTTAGGGACAGGGACCACTGAAGCTTTCTTT

j_call: TRBJ2-3
d_call: TRBD2
v_call: TRBV7-2
clone_size: NA
cdr3_aa: CASSTNSGRSTDTQYF
cdr3_nt: TGTGCCAGCAGCACCAATAGCGGGAGGAGCACAGATACGCAGTATTTT

j_call: TRBJ2-1
d_call: TRBD2
v_call: TRBV6-2/TRBV6-3
clone_size: many
cdr3_aa: CASSSGTRDYLNEQFF
cdr3_nt: TGTGCCAGCAGTTCCGGGACCCGGGACTACCTGAATGAGCAGTTCTTC

j_call: TRBJ2-3
d_call: NA
v_call: TRBV4-1
clone_size: few
cdr3_aa: CASSQGFTDTQYF
cdr3_nt: TGCGCCAGCAGCCAGGGATTTACAGATACGCAGTATTTT

j_call: TRBJ1-2
d_call: NA
v_call: TRBV12-5
clone_size: NA
cdr3_aa: CASGRDSNYGYTF
cdr3_nt: TGTGCTAGTGGTCGCGACAGTAACTATGGCTACACCTTC

j_call: TRBJ2-7
d_call: NA
v_call: TRBV19
clone_size: NA
cdr3_aa: CASSRRPAYEQYF
cdr3_nt: TGTGCCAGTAGTAGGAGGCCCGCCTACGAGCAGTACTTC

j_call: TRBJ1-5
d_call: TRBD1
v_call: TRBV19
clone_size: NA
cdr3_aa: CASSIPPHRGDSNQPQHF
cdr3_nt: TGTGCCAGTAGTATACCCCCCCACAGGGGGGATAGCAATCAGCCCCAGCATTTT

j_call: TRBJ2-1
d_call: TRBD2
v_call: TRBV7-2
clone_size: NA
cdr3_aa: CASGPGRGGYNEQFF
cdr3_nt: TGTGCCAGCGGCCCGGGGCGGGGGGGATACAATGAGCAGTTCTTC

j_call: TRBJ1-2
d_call: NA
v_call: TRBV19
clone_size: few
cdr3_aa: CASSMRTTALGYTF
cdr3_nt: TGTGCCAGTAGTATGAGGACGACGGCGCTCGGCTACACCTTC

j_call: TRBJ1-5
d_call: NA
v_call: TRBV20-1
clone_size: few
cdr3_aa: CSARDSGGVGSNNQPQHF
cdr3_nt: TGCAGTGCTAGAGATTCGGGGGGTGTGGGCAGCAACAATCAGCCCCAGCATTTT

j_call: TRBJ2-2
d_call: NA
v_call: TRBV19
clone_size: NA
cdr3_aa: CASSIRGDHTGELFF
cdr3_nt: TGTGCCAGTAGTATTAGGGGGGATCACACCGGGGAGCTGTTTTTT

j_call: TRBJ2-1
d_call: TRBD1
v_call: TRBV6-5
clone_size: many
cdr3_aa: CASSYEGQLNYNEQFF
cdr3_nt: TGTGCCAGCAGTTACGAGGGACAGCTGAACTACAATGAGCAGTTCTTC

j_call: TRBJ2-7
d_call: TRBD2
v_call: TRBV28
clone_size: many
cdr3_aa: CASSLTSGWSSYEQYF
cdr3_nt: TGTGCCAGCAGTTTAACTAGCGGGTGGAGTTCCTACGAGCAGTACTTC

j_call: TRBJ2-2
d_call: TRBD2
v_call: TRBV29-1
clone_size: NA
cdr3_aa: CSVLEVAGDPLGELFF
cdr3_nt: TGCAGCGTTCTGGAGGTAGCGGGAGACCCGCTCGGGGAGCTGTTTTTT

j_call: TRBJ2-7
d_call: TRBD1
v_call: TRBV5-4
clone_size: NA
cdr3_aa: CASSSLDRGREQYF
cdr3_nt: TGTGCCAGCAGCTCGCTGGACAGGGGTAGGGAGCAGTACTTC

j_call: TRBJ2-7
d_call: NA
v_call: TRBV7-9
clone_size: NA
cdr3_aa: CASSQIGRPAFYEQYF
cdr3_nt: TGTGCCAGCAGCCAAATAGGTCGCCCAGCCTTCTACGAGCAGTACTTC

j_call: TRBJ2-7
d_call: NA
v_call: TRBV7-9
clone_size: few
cdr3_aa: CASSLSASTHEQYF
cdr3_nt: TGTGCCAGCAGCCTCTCCGCTAGCACGCACGAGCAGTACTTC

j_call: TRBJ2-3
d_call: NA
v_call: TRBV7-2
clone_size: many
cdr3_aa: CASSVGLGPDTQYF
cdr3_nt: TGTGCCAGCAGCGTAGGATTGGGTCCAGATACGCAGTATTTT